The present TCR beta chain was sequenced within a study of identical twins. Study outcomes and limitations: Cord blood beta clonotypes present at high abundance carried fewer insertions; no such pattern appeared in memory repertoires.

This clonotype appeared many times. The antigen is undetermined. Trimming removed 0 bases from V and 0 bases from J, with 14 bases in between. The CDR3 sequence is 17 residues long. CDR1 and CDR2 from the germline V gene are SGHTA and FQGNSA. A universal primer site came from template switching; cDNA carried unique molecular identifiers. One entry per CDR3 protein, called by TCRdb with MiXCR from the 5' RACE reads. Here the sample spans roughly 630,000 distinct CDR3 sequences, 7.1% being singletons. This sample was also put to use in a study of yellow fever vaccine responses in identical twins.

What was sequenced was PBMCs. The rearrangement uses TRBV7-2 and TRBJ2-5, with D maybe TRBD2 (6 bases). This TCR was recovered from a woman aged 18-29 years in good health. The CDR3 here is CASSLAMAGRYQETQYF. The CDR3, as DNA: TGTGCCAGCAGCTTAGCTATGGCGGGACGGTACCAAGAGACCCAGTACTTC.